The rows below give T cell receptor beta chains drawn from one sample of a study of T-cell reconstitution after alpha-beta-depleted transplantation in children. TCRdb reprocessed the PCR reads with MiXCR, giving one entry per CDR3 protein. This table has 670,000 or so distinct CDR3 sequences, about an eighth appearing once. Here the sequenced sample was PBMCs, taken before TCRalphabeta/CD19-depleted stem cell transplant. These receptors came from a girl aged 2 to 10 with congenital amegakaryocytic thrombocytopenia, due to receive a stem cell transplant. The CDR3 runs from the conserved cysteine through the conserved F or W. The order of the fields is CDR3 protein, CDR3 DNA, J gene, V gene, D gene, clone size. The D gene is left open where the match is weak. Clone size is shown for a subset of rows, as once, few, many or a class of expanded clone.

CDR3: CASSLEPNIQYF
DNA: TGCGCCAGCAGCTTGGAGCCAAACATTCAGTACTTC
J: TRBJ2-4
V: TRBV5-1
D: -
size: many

CDR3: CASSLDGRPGTNEQFF
DNA: TGTGCCAGCAGCTTGGATGGGCGACCGGGCACGAATGAGCAGTTCTTC
J: TRBJ2-1
V: TRBV5-6
D: -
size: -

CDR3: CASSLDRIVTDTQYF
DNA: TGTGCCAGCAGCCTGGACAGGATCGTAACAGATACGCAGTATTTT
J: TRBJ2-3
V: TRBV7-8
D: TRBD1
size: many

CDR3: CSAIREGPNIQYF
DNA: TGCAGTGCAATCCGGGAGGGCCCCAACATTCAGTACTTC
J: TRBJ2-4
V: TRBV20-1
D: TRBD2
size: many

CDR3: CSATRTDTQYF
DNA: TGCAGTGCTACCCGCACAGATACGCAGTATTTT
J: TRBJ2-3
V: TRBV20-1
D: -
size: -

CDR3: CASSEVAGGSYEQYF
DNA: TGTGCCAGCAGTGAAGTAGCAGGGGGCTCCTACGAGCAGTACTTC
J: TRBJ2-7
V: TRBV6-1
D: TRBD1
size: many

CDR3: CASSLEPSRETQYF
DNA: TGTGCCAGCAGCTTAGAGCCTAGCAGGGAGACCCAGTACTTC
J: TRBJ2-5
V: TRBV7-9
D: -
size: -

CDR3: CSVERDDYGYTF
DNA: TGCAGCGTTGAAAGGGACGACTATGGCTACACCTTC
J: TRBJ1-2
V: TRBV29-1
D: -
size: many

CDR3: CSVLGLTSNEQFF
DNA: TGCAGTGTTCTTGGACTGACATCCAATGAGCAGTTCTTC
J: TRBJ2-1
V: TRBV20-1
D: -
size: few

CDR3: CSAAGLPETQYF
DNA: TGCAGTGCTGCGGGGCTACCGGAGACCCAGTACTTC
J: TRBJ2-5
V: TRBV20-1
D: -
size: many

CDR3: CSARGLAGMSDTQYF
DNA: TGCAGTGCTAGAGGCCTAGCGGGAATGTCAGATACGCAGTATTTT
J: TRBJ2-3
V: TRBV20-1
D: TRBD2
size: many

CDR3: CASSVVQETQYF
DNA: TGCGCCAGCAGCGTCGTCCAAGAGACCCAGTACTTC
J: TRBJ2-5
V: TRBV5-1
D: -
size: many

CDR3: CAIRDGTSGTNEQFF
DNA: TGTGCCATCAGGGATGGGACTAGCGGGACCAATGAGCAGTTCTTC
J: TRBJ2-1
V: TRBV10-3
D: TRBD2
size: many

CDR3: CSARASGNGGINEQFF
DNA: TGCAGTGCTAGAGCTAGCGGGAATGGAGGGATCAATGAGCAGTTCTTC
J: TRBJ2-1
V: TRBV20-1
D: TRBD2
size: many

CDR3: CATSDPGTREAFF
DNA: TGTGCCACCAGTGACCCCGGGACACGTGAAGCTTTCTTT
J: TRBJ1-1
V: TRBV24-1
D: -
size: -

CDR3: CASSPLDSLYEQYF
DNA: TGTGCCAGCTCACCCCTTGACAGCCTCTACGAGCAGTACTTC
J: TRBJ2-7
V: TRBV18
D: -
size: few

CDR3: CASSLAGGSTEAFF
DNA: TGCGCCAGCAGCTTGGCTGGGGGAAGTACTGAAGCTTTCTTT
J: TRBJ1-1
V: TRBV5-1
D: -
size: many

CDR3: CASSRGARGDGYTF
DNA: TGCGCCAGCAGCCGTGGGGCCAGGGGGGATGGCTACACCTTC
J: TRBJ1-2
V: TRBV5-1
D: TRBD1
size: few

CDR3: CASSSGTTYTGELFF
DNA: TGCGCCAGCAGCTCCGGGACTACATACACCGGGGAGCTGTTTTTT
J: TRBJ2-2
V: TRBV5-1
D: TRBD2
size: few

CDR3: CASSLAGGGGEKLFF
DNA: TGCGCCAGCAGCTTGGCCGGAGGGGGAGGTGAAAAACTGTTTTTT
J: TRBJ1-4
V: TRBV5-1
D: -
size: few

CDR3: CASSSPPAAVTEAFF
DNA: TGTGCCAGCAGTTCTCCCCCCGCCGCGGTCACTGAAGCTTTCTTT
J: TRBJ1-1
V: TRBV28
D: -
size: -

CDR3: CASSLGLPQQNWFF
DNA: TGCGCCAGCAGCTTGGGGTTACCCCAGCAAAATTGGTTCTTC
J: TRBJ2-1
V: TRBV5-1
D: -
size: few

CDR3: CASSGRVVREGNEQFF
DNA: TGTGCCAGCAGTGGCAGGGTAGTTCGGGAGGGAAATGAGCAGTTCTTC
J: TRBJ2-1
V: TRBV6-1
D: TRBD2
size: many

CDR3: CASSPGLVGLDNEQFF
DNA: TGTGCCAGCTCACCCGGACTAGTCGGGCTAGACAATGAGCAGTTCTTC
J: TRBJ2-1
V: TRBV18
D: TRBD2
size: -

CDR3: CASSVAGLASEETQYF
DNA: TGTGCCAGCAGCGTAGCGGGACTAGCGTCCGAAGAGACCCAGTACTTC
J: TRBJ2-5
V: TRBV9
D: TRBD2
size: many

CDR3: CASSSLPGQPFNEQFF
DNA: TGTGCCAGCAGTTCACTACCGGGACAGCCATTCAATGAGCAGTTCTTC
J: TRBJ2-1
V: TRBV12-3/TRBV12-4
D: TRBD1
size: few

CDR3: CASSLAVAGVVGDTQYF
DNA: TGTGCCAGCAGCTTAGCCGTAGCGGGGGTTGTTGGAGATACGCAGTATTTT
J: TRBJ2-3
V: TRBV11-2
D: TRBD2
size: -

CDR3: CASSFRQGGDEKLFF
DNA: TGTGCCAGCAGCTTCAGACAGGGGGGAGATGAAAAACTGTTTTTT
J: TRBJ1-4
V: TRBV7-9
D: TRBD1
size: many

CDR3: CSARNVNEQFF
DNA: TGCAGTGCTAGAAACGTGAATGAGCAGTTCTTC
J: TRBJ2-1
V: TRBV20-1
D: -
size: many

CDR3: CASRRDRVNEKLFF
DNA: TGTGCCAGCAGACGAGACAGAGTTAATGAAAAACTGTTTTTT
J: TRBJ1-4
V: TRBV6-1
D: -
size: -

CDR3: CASSLGGLASYNEQFF
DNA: TGTGCCAGCAGCCTGGGCGGCCTAGCGAGTTACAATGAGCAGTTCTTC
J: TRBJ2-1
V: TRBV5-5
D: -
size: many

CDR3: CSARAPGGRTEAFF
DNA: TGCAGTGCTAGAGCCCCAGGGGGAAGGACTGAAGCTTTCTTT
J: TRBJ1-1
V: TRBV20-1
D: TRBD1
size: few

CDR3: CSARERLVGETQYF
DNA: TGCAGTGCTAGAGAGAGACTAGTGGGAGAGACCCAGTACTTC
J: TRBJ2-5
V: TRBV20-1
D: -
size: few

CDR3: CASSGGLIALSGANVLTF
DNA: TGTGCCAGCTCAGGGGGCTTAATCGCCCTCTCTGGGGCCAACGTCCTGACTTTC
J: TRBJ2-6
V: TRBV6-1
D: TRBD1
size: -

CDR3: CASSLFRGGELFF
DNA: TGTGCCAGCAGTTTATTCCGGGGTGGGGAGCTGTTTTTT
J: TRBJ2-2
V: TRBV28
D: -
size: few

CDR3: CASTELPLTGANVLTF
DNA: TGTGCCAGCACAGAACTACCTCTGACTGGGGCCAACGTCCTGACTTTC
J: TRBJ2-6
V: TRBV28
D: -
size: many

CDR3: CASSLPRDGTGKVF
DNA: TGTGCCAGCAGCTTACCGAGGGACGGGACAGGAAAAGTTTTT
J: TRBJ1-1
V: TRBV7-8
D: TRBD1
size: many

CDR3: CASSHLAGGMIEQFF
DNA: TGTGCCAGTAGTCACCTAGCGGGAGGGATGATAGAGCAGTTCTTC
J: TRBJ2-1
V: TRBV19
D: TRBD2
size: -

CDR3: CASSSLNAGAEKLFF
DNA: TGTGCCAGCAGTTCGTTAAACGCCGGAGCTGAAAAACTGTTTTTT
J: TRBJ1-4
V: TRBV7-9
D: -
size: -

CDR3: CASSQEGHLNTGELFF
DNA: TGCGCCAGCAGCCAAGAGGGACATCTGAACACCGGGGAGCTGTTTTTT
J: TRBJ2-2
V: TRBV4-1
D: -
size: many

CDR3: CASSPMDRAVTDTQYF
DNA: TGTGCCAGCAGTCCAATGGACAGGGCCGTCACAGATACGCAGTATTTT
J: TRBJ2-3
V: TRBV6-1
D: TRBD1
size: many

CDR3: CASSQDLKNIHF
DNA: TGCGCCAGCAGCCAAGATCTTAAGAATATACACTTC
J: TRBJ2-7
V: TRBV4-1
D: -
size: many

CDR3: CASRGQMNTEAFF
DNA: TGCGCCAGCAGAGGACAGATGAACACTGAAGCTTTCTTT
J: TRBJ1-1
V: TRBV5-1
D: -
size: few

CDR3: CASSRTDKGQKTQYF
DNA: TGTGCCAGCAGTCGCACGGACAAGGGGCAGAAGACCCAGTACTTC
J: TRBJ2-5
V: TRBV12-3/TRBV12-4
D: -
size: few

CDR3: CSARTTSDTQYF
DNA: TGCAGTGCAAGGACCACCTCCGATACGCAGTATTTT
J: TRBJ2-3
V: TRBV20-1
D: -
size: few

CDR3: CASSLGRWEAGNTIYF
DNA: TGTGCCAGCAGCTTAGGACGATGGGAAGCGGGAAACACCATATATTTT
J: TRBJ1-3
V: TRBV7-8
D: -
size: many

CDR3: CSARPRLAGGEQETQYF
DNA: TGCAGTGCTAGACCTCGACTAGCGGGAGGCGAACAAGAGACCCAGTACTTC
J: TRBJ2-5
V: TRBV20-1
D: TRBD2
size: few

CDR3: CASSPAVGTDSYEQYF
DNA: TGTGCCAGCAGCCCAGCTGTGGGGACGGACTCCTACGAGCAGTACTTC
J: TRBJ2-7
V: TRBV7-9
D: -
size: few

CDR3: CASSLTGTRIYNEQFF
DNA: TGTGCCAGCAGTCTAACCGGGACTAGAATTTACAATGAGCAGTTCTTC
J: TRBJ2-1
V: TRBV28
D: TRBD2
size: many

CDR3: CASSLGSRGYSYEQYF
DNA: TGTGCCAGCAGCTTAGGGTCTCGGGGATACTCCTACGAGCAGTACTTC
J: TRBJ2-7
V: TRBV7-9
D: -
size: many

CDR3: CASSLRTSGRNMYGTQYF
DNA: TGCGCCAGCAGCCTCCGGACTAGCGGGAGGAATATGTATGGGACCCAGTACTTC
J: TRBJ2-5
V: TRBV5-1
D: TRBD2
size: many

CDR3: CASSLVGTDPYEQYF
DNA: TGTGCCAGCAGTTTAGTCGGGACAGACCCCTACGAGCAGTACTTC
J: TRBJ2-7
V: TRBV27
D: TRBD1
size: few